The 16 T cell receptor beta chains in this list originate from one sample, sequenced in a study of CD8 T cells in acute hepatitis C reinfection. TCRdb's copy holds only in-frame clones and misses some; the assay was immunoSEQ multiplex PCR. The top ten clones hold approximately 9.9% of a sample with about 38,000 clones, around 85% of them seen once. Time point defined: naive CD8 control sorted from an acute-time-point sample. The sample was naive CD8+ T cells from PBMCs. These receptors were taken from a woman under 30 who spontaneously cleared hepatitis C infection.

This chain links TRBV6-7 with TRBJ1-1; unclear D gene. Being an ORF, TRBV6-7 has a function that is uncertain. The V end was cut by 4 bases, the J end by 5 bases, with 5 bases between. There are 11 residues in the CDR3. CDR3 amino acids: CASSFGTEAFF. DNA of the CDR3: TGTGCCAGCAGTTTCGGTACTGAAGCTTTCTTT.

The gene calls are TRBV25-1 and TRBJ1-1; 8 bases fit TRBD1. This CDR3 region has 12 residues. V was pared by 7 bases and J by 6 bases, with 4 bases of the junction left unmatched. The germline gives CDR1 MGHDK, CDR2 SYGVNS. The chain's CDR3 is CASTPGGAEAFF. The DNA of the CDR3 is TGTGCCAGCACTCCAGGGGGCGCTGAAGCTTTCTTT.

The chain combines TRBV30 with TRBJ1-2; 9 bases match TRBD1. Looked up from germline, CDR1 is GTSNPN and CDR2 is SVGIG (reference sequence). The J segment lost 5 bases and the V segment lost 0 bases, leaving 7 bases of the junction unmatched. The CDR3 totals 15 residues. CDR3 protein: CAWSVRGQGRYGYTF. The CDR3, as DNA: TGTGCCTGGAGTGTACGAGGACAGGGGAGGTATGGCTACACCTTC.

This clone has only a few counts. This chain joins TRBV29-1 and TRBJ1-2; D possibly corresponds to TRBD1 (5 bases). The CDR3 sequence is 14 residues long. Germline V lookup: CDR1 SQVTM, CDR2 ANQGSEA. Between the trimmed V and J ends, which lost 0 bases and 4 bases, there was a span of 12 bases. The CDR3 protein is CSVEDPTAFYGYTF. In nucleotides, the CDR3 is TGCAGCGTTGAAGATCCGACAGCCTTCTATGGCTACACCTTC.

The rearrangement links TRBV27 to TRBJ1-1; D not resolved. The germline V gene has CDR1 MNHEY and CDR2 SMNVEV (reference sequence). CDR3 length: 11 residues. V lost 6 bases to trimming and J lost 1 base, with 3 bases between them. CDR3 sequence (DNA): TGTGCCAGCAGGGAGAACACTGAAGCTTTCTTT. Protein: CASRENTEAFF.

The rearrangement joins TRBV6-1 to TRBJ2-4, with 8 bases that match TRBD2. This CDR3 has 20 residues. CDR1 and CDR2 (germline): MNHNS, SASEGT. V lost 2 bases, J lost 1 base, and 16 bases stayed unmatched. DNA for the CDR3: TGTGCCAGCAGTGAATCCCTCGTAATCCGGGAGGGCCCTGCCAAAAACATTCAGTACTTC. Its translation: CASSESLVIREGPAKNIQYF.

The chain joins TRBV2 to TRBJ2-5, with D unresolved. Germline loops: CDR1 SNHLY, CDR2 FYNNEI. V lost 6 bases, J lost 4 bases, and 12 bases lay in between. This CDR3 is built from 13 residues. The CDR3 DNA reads TGTGCCAGCAGGGATGGCCCAAGAGAGACCCAGTACTTC. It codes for CASRDGPRETQYF. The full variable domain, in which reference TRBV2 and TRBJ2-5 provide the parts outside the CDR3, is EPEVTQTPSHQVTQMGQEVILRCVPISNHLYFYWYRQILGQKVEFLVSFYNNEISEKSEIFDDQFSVERPDGSNFTLKIRSTKLEDSAMYFCASRDGPRETQYFGPGTRLLVL.

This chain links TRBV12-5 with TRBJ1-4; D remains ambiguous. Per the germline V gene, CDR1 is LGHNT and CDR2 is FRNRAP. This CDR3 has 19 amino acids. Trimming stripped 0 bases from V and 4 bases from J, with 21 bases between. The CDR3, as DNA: TGTGCTAGTGGTTTGGTACATACATTTTTCCGATGGCGTAATGAAAAACTGTTTTTT. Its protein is CASGLVHTFFRWRNEKLFF.

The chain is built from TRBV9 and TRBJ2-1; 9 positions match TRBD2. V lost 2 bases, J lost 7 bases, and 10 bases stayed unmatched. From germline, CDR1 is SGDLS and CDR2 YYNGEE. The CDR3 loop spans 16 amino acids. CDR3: CASSVDSGRGPNEQFF. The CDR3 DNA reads TGTGCCAGCAGCGTGGATAGCGGGAGAGGCCCTAATGAGCAGTTCTTC.

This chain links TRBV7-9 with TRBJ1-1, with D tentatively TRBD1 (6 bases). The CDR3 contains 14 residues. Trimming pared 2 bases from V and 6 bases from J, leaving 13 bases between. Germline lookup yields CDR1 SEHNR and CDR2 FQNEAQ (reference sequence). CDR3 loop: CASSLSQGLPEAFF. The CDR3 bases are TGTGCCAGCAGCTTAAGCCAGGGGTTACCTGAAGCTTTCTTT.

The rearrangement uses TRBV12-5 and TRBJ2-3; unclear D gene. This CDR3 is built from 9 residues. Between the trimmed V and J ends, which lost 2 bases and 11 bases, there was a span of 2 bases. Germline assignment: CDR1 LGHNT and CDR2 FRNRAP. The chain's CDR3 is CASGLWQYF. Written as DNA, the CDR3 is TGTGCTAGTGGTTTGTGGCAGTATTTT. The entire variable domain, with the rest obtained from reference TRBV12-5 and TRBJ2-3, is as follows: DARVTQTPRHKVTEMGQEVTMRCQPILGHNTVFWYRQTMMQGLELLAYFRNRAPLDDSGMPKDRFSAEMPDATLATLKIQPSEPRDSAVYFCASGLWQYFGPGTRLTVL.

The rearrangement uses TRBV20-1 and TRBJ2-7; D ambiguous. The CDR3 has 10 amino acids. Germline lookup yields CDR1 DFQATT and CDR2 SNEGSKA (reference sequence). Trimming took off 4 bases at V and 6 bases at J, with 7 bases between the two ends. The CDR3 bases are TGCAGTGCTACGGTGGGCGAGCAGTACTTC. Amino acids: CSATVGEQYF.

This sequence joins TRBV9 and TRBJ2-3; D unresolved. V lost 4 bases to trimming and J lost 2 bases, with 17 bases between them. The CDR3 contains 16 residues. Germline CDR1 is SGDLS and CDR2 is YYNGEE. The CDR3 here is CASSTNPSENTDTQYF. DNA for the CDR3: TGTGCCAGCAGCACCAACCCAAGCGAGAACACAGATACGCAGTATTTT.

In DNA form, the CDR3 reads TGTGCCAGCAGCCAATTCGCAGGGGGTTACACTGAAGCTTTCTTT. Amino acids: CASSQFAGGYTEAFF. V usage is TRBV14 and J usage is TRBJ1-1, with 7 bases identical to TRBD1. This CDR3 has 15 amino acids. CDR1 is SGHDN and CDR2 is FVKESK in the germline V gene. V shed 2 bases and J 3 bases; nucleotides not matched to a gene: 6. Complete variable domain (other parts from reference TRBV14 and TRBJ1-1): EAGVTQFPSHSVIEKGQTVTLRCDPISGHDNLYWYRRVMGKEIKFLLHFVKESKQDESGMPNNRFLAERTGGTYSTLKVQPAELEDSGVYFCASSQFAGGYTEAFFGQGTRLTVV.

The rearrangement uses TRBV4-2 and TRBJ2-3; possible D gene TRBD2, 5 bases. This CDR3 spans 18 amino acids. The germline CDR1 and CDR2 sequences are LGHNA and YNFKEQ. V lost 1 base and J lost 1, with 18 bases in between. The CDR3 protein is CASSQAYPPSPGTDTQYF. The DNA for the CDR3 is TGTGCCAGCAGCCAAGCCTACCCCCCTAGCCCTGGCACAGATACGCAGTATTTT.

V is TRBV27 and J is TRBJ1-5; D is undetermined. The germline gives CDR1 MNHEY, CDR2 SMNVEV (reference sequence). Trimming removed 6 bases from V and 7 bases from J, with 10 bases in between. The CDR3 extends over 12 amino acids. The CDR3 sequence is CASSPPGQPQHF. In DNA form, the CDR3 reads TGTGCCAGCAGCCCCCCTGGACAGCCCCAGCATTTT.